This T cell receptor beta chain stems from a study of shared clonotypes between healthy human individuals. Trimming pared 7 bases from V and 4 bases from J, leaving 13 bases between. The CDR3 contains 13 residues. Germline assignment: CDR1 MNHEY and CDR2 SVGAGI. TCRdb keeps only in-frame clones here, not all; method: immunoSEQ multiplex PCR. The sample carries more than 2 million clones, approximately 96% recorded once. Sequences were obtained from naive CD4+ T cells sorted from blood. Noted subset: CD45RA+ positively selected. The TCR originated in a man aged 18 to 29 in good health. The rearrangement joins TRBV6-5 to TRBJ1-2; possibly TRBD1 for D (6 bases). CDR3 protein: CASIRARGYGYTF. The CDR3 DNA sequence: TGTGCCAGCATTCGCGCCAGGGGCTATGGCTACACCTTC.